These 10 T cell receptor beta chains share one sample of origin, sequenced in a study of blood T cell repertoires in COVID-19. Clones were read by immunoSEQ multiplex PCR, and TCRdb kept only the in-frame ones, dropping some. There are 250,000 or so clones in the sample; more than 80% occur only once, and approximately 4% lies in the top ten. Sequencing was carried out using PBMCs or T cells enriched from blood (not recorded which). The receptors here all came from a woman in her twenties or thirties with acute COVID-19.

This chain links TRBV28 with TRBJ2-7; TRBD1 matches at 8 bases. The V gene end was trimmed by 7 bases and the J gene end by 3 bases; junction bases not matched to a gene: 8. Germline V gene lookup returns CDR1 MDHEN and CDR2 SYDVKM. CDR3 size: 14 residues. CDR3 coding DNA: TGTGCCAGCAACCTAGGAGACAGGGGCTACGAGCAGTACTTC. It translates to CASNLGDRGYEQYF.

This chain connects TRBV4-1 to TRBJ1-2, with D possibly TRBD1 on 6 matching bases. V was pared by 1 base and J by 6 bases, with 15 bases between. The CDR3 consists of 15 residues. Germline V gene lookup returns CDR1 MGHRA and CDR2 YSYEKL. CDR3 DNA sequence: TGCGCCAGCAGCCAAGGTCCTGGGGGGGGCGATGGCTACACCTTC. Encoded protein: CASSQGPGGGDGYTF.

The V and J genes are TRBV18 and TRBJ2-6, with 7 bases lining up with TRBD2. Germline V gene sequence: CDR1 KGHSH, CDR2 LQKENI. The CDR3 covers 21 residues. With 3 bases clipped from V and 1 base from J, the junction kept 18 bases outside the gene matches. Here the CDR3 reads CASSPRLAGGDPKSGANVLTF. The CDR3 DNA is TGTGCCAGCTCACCGAGACTAGCTGGAGGGGACCCCAAATCTGGGGCCAACGTCCTGACTTTC. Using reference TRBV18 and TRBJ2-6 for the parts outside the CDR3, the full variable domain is NAGVMQNPRHLVRRRGQEARLRCSPMKGHSHVYWYRQLPEEGLKFMVYLQKENIIDESGMPKERFSAEFPKEGPSILRIQQVVRGDSAAYFCASSPRLAGGDPKSGANVLTFGAGSRLTVL.

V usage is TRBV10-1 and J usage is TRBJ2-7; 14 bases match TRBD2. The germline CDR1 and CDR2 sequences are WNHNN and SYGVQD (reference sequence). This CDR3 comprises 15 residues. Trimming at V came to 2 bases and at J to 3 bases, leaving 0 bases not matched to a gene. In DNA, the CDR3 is TGCGCCAGCAGTGAGGGACTAGCGGGAGGCTACGAGCAGTACTTC. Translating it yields CASSEGLAGGYEQYF.

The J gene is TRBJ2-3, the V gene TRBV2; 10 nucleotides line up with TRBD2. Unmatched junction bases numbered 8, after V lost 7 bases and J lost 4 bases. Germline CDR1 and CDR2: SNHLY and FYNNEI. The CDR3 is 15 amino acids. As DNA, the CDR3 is TGTGCCAGCATATTAGCGGGAGGAATAGCAGATACGCAGTATTTT. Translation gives CASILAGGIADTQYF.

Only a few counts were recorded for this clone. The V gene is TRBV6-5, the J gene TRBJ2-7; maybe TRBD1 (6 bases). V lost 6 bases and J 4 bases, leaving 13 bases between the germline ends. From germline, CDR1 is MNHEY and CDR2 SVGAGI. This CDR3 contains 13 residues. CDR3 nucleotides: TGTGCCAGCAGCATCAGAACAGGGTACGAGCAGTACTTC. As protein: CASSIRTGYEQYF.

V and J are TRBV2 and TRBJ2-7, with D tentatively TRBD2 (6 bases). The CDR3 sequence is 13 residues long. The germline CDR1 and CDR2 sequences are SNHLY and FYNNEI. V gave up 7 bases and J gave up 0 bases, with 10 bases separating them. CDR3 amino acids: CASTGTGSYEQYF. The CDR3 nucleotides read TGTGCCAGCACTGGGACTGGCTCCTACGAGCAGTACTTC.

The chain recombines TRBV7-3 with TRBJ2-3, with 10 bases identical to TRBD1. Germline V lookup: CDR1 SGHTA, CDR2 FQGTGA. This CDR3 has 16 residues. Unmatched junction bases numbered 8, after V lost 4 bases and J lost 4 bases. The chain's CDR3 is CASSSTGGAGADTQYF. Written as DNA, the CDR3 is TGTGCCAGCAGCTCGACAGGGGGCGCGGGTGCAGATACGCAGTATTTT. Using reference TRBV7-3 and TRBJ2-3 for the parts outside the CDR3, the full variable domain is GAGVSQTPSNKVTEKGKYVELRCDPISGHTALYWYRQSLGQGPEFLIYFQGTGAADDSGLPNDRFFAVRPEGSVSTLKIQRTERGDSAVYLCASSSTGGAGADTQYFGPGTRLTVL.

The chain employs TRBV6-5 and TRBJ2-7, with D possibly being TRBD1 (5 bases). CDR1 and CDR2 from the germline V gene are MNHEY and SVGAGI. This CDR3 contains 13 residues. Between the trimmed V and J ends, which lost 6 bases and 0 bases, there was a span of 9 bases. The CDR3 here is CASRDSYSYEQYF. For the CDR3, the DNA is TGTGCCAGCAGAGACAGTTACTCCTACGAGCAGTACTTC.

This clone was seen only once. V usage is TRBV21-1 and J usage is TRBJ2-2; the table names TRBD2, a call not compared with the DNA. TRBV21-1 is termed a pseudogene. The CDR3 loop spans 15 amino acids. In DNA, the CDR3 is TGTGCCAGCAGCAAAGGGAAGCCACTAGCCGGGGAGCTGTTTTTT. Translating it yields CASSKGKPLAGELFF.